A selection of T cell receptor beta chains follows, all from one sample in a study of T cell changes during pregnancy in multiple sclerosis. The table came from immunoSEQ multiplex PCR; TCRdb's copy has only in-frame clones and leaves some out. The sample lists about 67,000 clones, approximately 90% occurring once. Sequencing used peripheral blood, obtained in the second trimester of pregnancy. These receptors all come from a female donor with multiple sclerosis, enrolled in a pregnancy study. CDR3s include the opening cysteine and the closing phenylalanine or tryptophan. D genes are given only for firm matches. A row's size may be missing; if present it is once, few, many or a size class.

TRBJ2-7	.	.	TRBV30	TGTGCCACCTCACCAGGGTCCGCGAGTCAGTACTTC	CATSPGSASQYF
TRBJ2-3	.	.	TRBV30	TGTGCCTGGAGGCCCCACTCGGATACGCAGTATTTT	CAWRPHSDTQYF
TRBJ1-2	.	.	TRBV6-1	TGTGCCAGCAGTGAAGGGGGCGGCCCTATGGGTGACTACACCTTC	CASSEGGGPMGDYTF
TRBJ2-7	.	TRBD1	TRBV10-3	TGTGCCATCAGTGATTTTGAGGACGGGACAGGGAACTACGAGCAGTACTTC	CAISDFEDGTGNYEQYF
TRBJ1-5	.	.	TRBV29-1	TGCAGCGTTGAACAAGGGGGCAATCAGCCCCAGCATTTT	CSVEQGGNQPQHF
TRBJ1-2	few	TRBD1	TRBV4-1	TGCGCCAGCAGCCAAGGCCTTAGAGGGACAGGGTATGGCTACACCTTC	CASSQGLRGTGYGYTF
TRBJ2-5	.	.	TRBV2	TGTGCCAGCAGTGTGGGAGAAGAGACCCAGTACTTC	CASSVGEETQYF
TRBJ2-7	.	TRBD2	TRBV4-1	TGCGCCAGCAGCCCGGGGGAACCGGGACTAGCGGGAGGGCCCAACTACGAGCAGTACTTC	CASSPGEPGLAGGPNYEQYF
TRBJ1-3	.	.	TRBV7-9	TGTGCCAGCAGCTCTCTAAGGGGGATGACTGGAAACACCATATATTTT	CASSSLRGMTGNTIYF
TRBJ2-3	.	.	TRBV5-1	TGCGCCAGCAGCTTGGACTCCAATACGCAGTATTTT	CASSLDSNTQYF
TRBJ1-6	.	TRBD1	TRBV6-1	TGTGCCAGCAGTGAACTCCCAGGGGGAGAATCTTCACCCCTCCACTTT	CASSELPGGESSPLHF
TRBJ1-1	once	TRBD1	TRBV10-3	TGTGCCATCAGTTCACAGGGGTTTAGCACTGAAGCTTTCTTT	CAISSQGFSTEAFF
TRBJ1-1	.	.	TRBV27	TGTGCCAGCAAATCCGCCACAACGAACACTGAAGCTTTCTTT	CASKSATTNTEAFF
TRBJ1-1	.	.	TRBV27	TGTGCCAGCAGTTTCTCGGGGAACACTGAAGCTTTCTTT	CASSFSGNTEAFF
TRBJ2-2	.	.	TRBV7-8	TGTGCCAGCAGCTCTGGACTGTTTGGGGCCGGGGAGCTGTTTTTT	CASSSGLFGAGELFF
TRBJ1-1	.	TRBD1	TRBV7-9	TGTGCCAGCAGCCGCGGGACAGGGGCGAGGAACACTGAAGCTTTCTTT	CASSRGTGARNTEAFF
TRBJ1-1	.	TRBD1	TRBV18	TGTGCCAGCTCACCGTGGACAGGGAACACTGAAGCTTTCTTT	CASSPWTGNTEAFF
TRBJ2-7	.	.	TRBV11-2	TGTGCCAGCAGTCGAGATTACGAGCAGTACTTC	CASSRDYEQYF
TRBJ2-3	.	TRBD2	TRBV6-6	TGTGCCAGCAGTTACGATCTAGCGGGCACAGATACGCAGTATTTT	CASSYDLAGTDTQYF
TRBJ1-4	.	TRBD1	TRBV28	TGTGCCACCCAGGACAGGGGAGGTGAAAAACTGTTTTTT	CATQDRGGEKLFF
TRBJ2-2	.	TRBD2	TRBV6-6	TGTGCCAGCAGTCCACGGGGGGGGATGAACACCGGGGAGCTGTTTTTT	CASSPRGGMNTGELFF
TRBJ1-2	.	.	TRBV29-1	TGCAGCGTCGCCGACAGGAGAGGTGGCTACACCTTC	CSVADRRGGYTF
TRBJ2-2	.	.	TRBV27	TGTGCCAGCACCTCGGGGTGGTCGAACACCGGGGAGCTGTTTTTT	CASTSGWSNTGELFF
TRBJ2-2	.	TRBD1	TRBV10-3	TGTGCCATCAGGCCGGGACAGGGGGCCGGGGAGCTGTTTTTT	CAIRPGQGAGELFF
TRBJ1-1	.	.	TRBV12-5	TGTGCTAGTGGCCCGACGGCAGGGATGAACACTGAAGCTTTCTTT	CASGPTAGMNTEAFF
TRBJ2-5	.	.	TRBV25-1	TGTGCCAGCAGTGACTTAGATCCCGGTAAAGAGACCCAGTACTTC	CASSDLDPGKETQYF
TRBJ1-2	.	.	TRBV10-2	TGCGCCAGCAGTGAGCCTTTTGCAGGAAACTATGGCTACACCTTC	CASSEPFAGNYGYTF
TRBJ2-7	.	.	TRBV7-9	TGTGCCAGCAGCTTCGCTATTACGTACGAGCAGTACTTC	CASSFAITYEQYF
TRBJ1-1	once	TRBD1	TRBV7-9	TGTGCCAGCAGCTTAATATTTTGGACAGGGGTTCCAAACACTGAAGCTTTCTTT	CASSLIFWTGVPNTEAFF
TRBJ2-2	.	.	TRBV5-1	TGCGCCAGCAGCCACGGGACCTACGACGGGGGCGGGGAGCTGTTTTTT	CASSHGTYDGGGELFF
TRBJ1-6	.	.	TRBV7-2	TGTGCCAGCAGGCTACAGGGTGCATATTCACCCCTCCACTTT	CASRLQGAYSPLHF
TRBJ2-5	.	.	TRBV18	TGTGCCAGCTCACCATTACAATCAGAGACCCAGTACTTC	CASSPLQSETQYF
TRBJ1-2	.	.	TRBV6-6	TGTGCCAGCAGTTTGATCGGGAGGGATGGCTACACCTTC	CASSLIGRDGYTF